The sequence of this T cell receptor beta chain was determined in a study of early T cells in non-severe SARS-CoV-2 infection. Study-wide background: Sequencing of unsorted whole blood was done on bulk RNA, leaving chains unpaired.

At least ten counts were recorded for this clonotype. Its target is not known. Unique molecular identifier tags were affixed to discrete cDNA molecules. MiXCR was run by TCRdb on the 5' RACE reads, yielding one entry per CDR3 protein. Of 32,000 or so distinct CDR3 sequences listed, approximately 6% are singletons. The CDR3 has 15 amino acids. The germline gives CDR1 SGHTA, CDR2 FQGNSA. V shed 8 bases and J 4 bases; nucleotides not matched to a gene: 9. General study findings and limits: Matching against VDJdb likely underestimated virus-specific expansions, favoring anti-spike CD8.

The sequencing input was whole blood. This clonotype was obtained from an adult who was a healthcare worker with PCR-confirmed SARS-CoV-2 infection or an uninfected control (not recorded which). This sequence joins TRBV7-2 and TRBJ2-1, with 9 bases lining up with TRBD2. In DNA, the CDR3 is TGTGCCAGCGCCTTGGTAGCGGGAGAGTACAATGAGCAGTTCTTC. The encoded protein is CASALVAGEYNEQFF.